Each of the 8 T cell receptor beta chains below was sequenced from the same sample in a study of blood T cell repertoires in COVID-19. Measured with immunoSEQ multiplex PCR; TCRdb has only the in-frame clones, and not every one. The sample contains 200,000 to 250,000 clones, roughly four fifths of which appear only once. Sample: peripheral blood. Every receptor here comes from a middle-aged woman with acute or convalescent COVID-19.

This chain links TRBV6-6 with TRBJ1-1; 8 nucleotides align to TRBD1. This CDR3 has 16 amino acids. With V trimmed by 5 bases and J by 1 base, 9 bases remained unmatched. Germline values: CDR1 MNHNY, CDR2 SVGAGI (reference sequence). CDR3 in amino acids: CASSKQGVNTNTEAFF. The CDR3 DNA reads as TGTGCCAGCAGTAAACAGGGGGTGAACACGAACACTGAAGCTTTCTTT.

V usage is TRBV24-1 and J usage is TRBJ2-6, with 7 bases that match TRBD1. V gave up 2 bases and J gave up 4 bases; unmatched junction bases: 13. Germline CDR1 and CDR2: KGHDR and SFDVKD. The CDR3 spans 19 residues. CDR3 in amino acids: CATSDSLAVQGYGANVLTF. The CDR3 coding sequence is TGTGCCACCAGTGATTCCCTGGCCGTACAGGGGTACGGGGCCAACGTCCTGACTTTC.

The V gene is TRBV6-5, the J gene TRBJ2-7, with D unresolved. The V gene's germline CDR1 is MNHEY and CDR2 SVGAGI. The CDR3 covers 13 residues. V gave up 6 bases and J gave up 0 bases, with 9 bases separating them. In DNA, the CDR3 is TGTGCCAGCAGACGGAGCTTCTCCTACGAGCAGTACTTC. Protein: CASRRSFSYEQYF.

This chain links TRBV5-1 with TRBJ1-2, with 7 positions matching TRBD1. V was pared by 7 bases and J by 4 bases, with 7 bases of the junction left unmatched. This CDR3 comprises 13 residues. CDR1 and CDR2 (germline): SGHRS, YFSETQ. CDR3 in DNA: TGCGCCAGCGCGGTGGCAGGGGGCTATGGCTACACCTTC. Encoded protein: CASAVAGGYGYTF.

The CDR3 region has the DNA TGTGCCAGCAGCACTCATAGCGGCAACACCGGGGAGCTGTTTTTT. Amino acids: CASSTHSGNTGELFF. This chain connects TRBV6-5 to TRBJ2-2; possible D gene TRBD2, 6 bases. Trimming removed 6 bases at V and 2 bases at J, with 13 bases between. Germline assignment: CDR1 MNHEY and CDR2 SVGAGI. CDR3 length equals 15 residues.

V gene TRBV7-6 combines with J gene TRBJ1-1; 7 nucleotides agree with TRBD1. The CDR3 loop spans 15 amino acids. The V gene's germline CDR1 is SGHVS and CDR2 FNYEAQ. The V segment lost 5 bases and the J segment 5 bases; nucleotides outside the gene matches: 11. The CDR3 here is CASSGDSYPRTEAFF. CDR3 in DNA: TGTGCCAGCAGCGGGGACAGTTATCCGAGGACTGAAGCTTTCTTT.

V gene TRBV7-7 combines with J gene TRBJ2-5; TRBD2 matches 7 bases. Germline CDR1 reads SSHAT; CDR2 reads FNYEAQ (reference sequence). V lost 1 base, J lost 5 bases, and 10 bases stayed unmatched. The CDR3 consists of 16 residues. CDR3 bases: TGTGCCAGCAGCTTAGGAGCGGGGCCTTTTGGGGAGACCCAGTACTTC. Translated: CASSLGAGPFGETQYF.

This clone came up a few times. V and J are TRBV5-1 and TRBJ1-1; unclear D gene. The CDR3 extends over 13 amino acids. Looked up from germline, CDR1 is SGHRS and CDR2 is YFSETQ. Trimming cost V 1 base and J 7 bases, with 11 bases left between them. The CDR3 is CASSLFVADEAFF. CDR3 DNA sequence: TGCGCCAGCAGCTTGTTTGTGGCGGATGAAGCTTTCTTT. The whole variable domain, filled in from reference TRBV5-1 and TRBJ1-1, reads KAGVTQTPRYLIKTRGQQVTLSCSPISGHRSVSWYQQTPGQGLQFLFEYFSETQRNKGNFPGRFSGRQFSNSRSEMNVSTLELGDSALYLCASSLFVADEAFFGQGTRLTVV.